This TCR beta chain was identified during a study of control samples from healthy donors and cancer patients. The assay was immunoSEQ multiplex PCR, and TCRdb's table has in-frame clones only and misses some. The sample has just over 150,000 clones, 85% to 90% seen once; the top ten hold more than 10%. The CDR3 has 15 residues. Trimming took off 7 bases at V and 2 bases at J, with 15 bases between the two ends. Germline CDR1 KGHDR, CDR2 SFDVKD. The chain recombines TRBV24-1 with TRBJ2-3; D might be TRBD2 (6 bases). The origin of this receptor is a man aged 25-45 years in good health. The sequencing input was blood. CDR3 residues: CATRSGTGVTDTQYF. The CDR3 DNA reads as TGTGCCACCAGATCCGGGACGGGAGTCACAGATACGCAGTATTTT.